This TCR beta chain was profiled in a study of T cells after somatic rescue of genetic block. CDR1 and CDR2 from the germline V gene are LGHNA and YNFKEQ. V lost 1 base and J 1 base, leaving 10 bases between the germline ends. CDR3 size: 15 residues. Only in-frame clones appear in the TCRdb table, and some are missing; sequencing was by immunoSEQ multiplex PCR. The sample consists of tens of thousands of clones, over 80% of them appearing once. The genes are TRBV4-2 and TRBJ2-5; D could derive from TRBD1 or TRBD2 (5 bases each). This clonotype was sampled from a woman aged 18-29 years. Sequencing was done on a sample of peripheral blood mononuclear cells (PBMCs). The CDR3 DNA sequence: TGTGCCAGCAGCCAAGCCCTTGGGGGCCAAGAGACCCAGTACTTC. Translated, it gives CASSQALGGQETQYF.